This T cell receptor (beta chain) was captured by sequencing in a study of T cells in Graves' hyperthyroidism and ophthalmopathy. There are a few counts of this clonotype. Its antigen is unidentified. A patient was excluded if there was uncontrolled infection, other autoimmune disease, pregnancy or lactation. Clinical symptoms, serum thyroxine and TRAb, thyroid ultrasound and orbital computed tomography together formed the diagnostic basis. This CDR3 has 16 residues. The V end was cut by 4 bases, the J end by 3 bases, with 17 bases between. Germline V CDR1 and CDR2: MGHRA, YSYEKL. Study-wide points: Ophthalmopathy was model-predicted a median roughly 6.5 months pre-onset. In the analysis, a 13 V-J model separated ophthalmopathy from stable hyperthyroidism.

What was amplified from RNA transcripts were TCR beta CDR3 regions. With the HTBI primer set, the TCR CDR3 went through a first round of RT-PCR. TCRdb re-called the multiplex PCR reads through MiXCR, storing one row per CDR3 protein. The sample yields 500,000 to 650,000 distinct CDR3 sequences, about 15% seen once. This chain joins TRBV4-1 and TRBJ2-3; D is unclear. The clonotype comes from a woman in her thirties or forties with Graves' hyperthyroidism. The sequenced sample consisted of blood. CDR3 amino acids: CASSRQEAPSTDTQYF. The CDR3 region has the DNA TGCGCCAGCAGCCGCCAAGAGGCACCCAGTACAGATACGCAGTATTTT.